Shown below are 32 T cell receptor beta chains from a single sample sequenced in a study of cytomegalovirus exposure and HLA in healthy donors. The data were produced by immunoSEQ multiplex PCR, yet TCRdb's version contains in-frame clones alone and is incomplete. The profile shows roughly 120,000 clones, roughly 93% of them singletons. Sequenced sample: PBMCs. These receptor sequences come from a woman aged 18-29 years in good health and CMV-seronegative.

The chain's CDR3 is CASSKGTGGQPQHF. CDR3 DNA sequence: TGTGCCAGTAGTAAAGGGACAGGGGGTCAGCCCCAGCATTTT. The chain combines TRBV19 with TRBJ1-5; 11 bases line up with TRBD1. The CDR3 extends over 14 amino acids. Germline V gene lookup returns CDR1 LNHDA and CDR2 SQIVND (reference sequence). The ends lost 4 bases at V and 6 bases at J; junction bases unmatched: 2.

J is TRBJ1-5 and V is TRBV28; D gene ambiguous. This CDR3 contains 13 residues. The germline V gene encodes CDR1 MDHEN and CDR2 SYDVKM. Trimming stripped 8 bases from V and 0 bases from J, with 8 bases between. In nucleotides, the CDR3 is TGTGCCAGCCGTCAGGATAGCAATCAGCCCCAGCATTTT. This gives the protein CASRQDSNQPQHF.

The rearrangement links TRBV2 to TRBJ1-6, with 8 bases aligning to TRBD1. V shed 8 bases and J 9 bases; nucleotides not matched to a gene: 6. This CDR3 has 13 amino acids. CDR1 SNHLY and CDR2 FYNNEI come from the germline V gene. This CDR3 is CASGGQEVSPLHF. The CDR3 DNA is TGTGCCAGCGGGGGACAGGAGGTTTCACCCCTCCACTTT.

The chain links TRBV7-2 to TRBJ1-2, with 10 bases identical to TRBD1. The CDR3 extends over 18 amino acids. With V trimmed by 1 base and J by 2 bases, 10 bases remained unmatched. The germline V gene has CDR1 SGHTA and CDR2 FQGNSA. This CDR3 reads CASSLVRRQGALNYGYTF. The CDR3 DNA reads as TGTGCCAGCAGCTTAGTTCGTAGACAGGGGGCTTTGAACTATGGCTACACCTTC.

This clone was picked up one time. Within the sample, other DNA sequences also encode this same CDR3. The CDR3 sequence is CASSLGGGGQPQHF. The CDR3 DNA reads TGTGCCAGCAGCCTGGGTGGGGGCGGTCAGCCCCAGCATTTT. The rearrangement joins TRBV5-6 to TRBJ1-5; D possibly corresponds to TRBD1 (6 bases). The CDR3 length is 14 residues. Trimming shortened V by 4 bases and J by 6 bases, and 14 bases separated the two germline ends. Per germline, CDR1 SGHDT and CDR2 YYEEEE.

The chain has TRBV30 and TRBJ1-5, with 7 positions matching TRBD1. The CDR3 sequence is 14 residues long. V dropped 3 bases and J dropped 9; count of bases not matched to a gene: 11. CDR1 is GTSNPN and CDR2 is SVGIG in the germline V gene (reference sequence). CDR3 sequence: CAWSATGVLRPQHF. The CDR3 coding sequence is TGTGCCTGGAGCGCTACAGGGGTGTTGAGGCCCCAGCATTTT.

The chain carries TRBV21-1 and TRBJ2-5; TRBD2 is the table's D call, not checked against the DNA. TRBV21-1 is designated a pseudogene. CDR3 length: 19 residues. The CDR3 here is CASSKESTSGGPLEETQYF. CDR3 coding DNA: TGTGCCAGCAGCAAAGAATCGACTAGCGGGGGACCCCTAGAAGAGACCCAGTACTTC.

The V gene is TRBV6-5, the J gene TRBJ1-3; 8 positions agree with TRBD1. V trimming: 1 base; J trimming: 6 bases; junction bases outside the gene matches: 5. The germline V gene has CDR1 MNHEY and CDR2 SVGAGI. This CDR3 region has 15 residues. Written as DNA, the CDR3 is TGTGCCAGCAGTTACTTCGGACAGGGCGAAAACACCATATATTTT. It codes for CASSYFGQGENTIYF.

The V gene is TRBV5-1, the J gene TRBJ2-3; 7 bases align to TRBD2. The CDR3 loop spans 16 amino acids. Germline-derived CDR1 and CDR2 are SGHRS and YFSETQ. V shed 3 bases and J 0 bases; nucleotides not matched to a gene: 7. The CDR3 sequence: CASSYSLAGSTDTQYF. The CDR3 DNA is TGCGCCAGCAGCTACTCGTTAGCGGGCAGCACAGATACGCAGTATTTT.

This rearrangement joins TRBV27 to TRBJ2-3, with 10 bases identical to TRBD2. The CDR3 is 18 amino acids. Germline V gene lookup returns CDR1 MNHEY and CDR2 SMNVEV (reference sequence). V lost 8 bases and J lost 2; bases outside the gene matches: 16. The DNA of the CDR3 is TGTGCCAGCGGCCCGACTTCTCCAGCGGGGGGGTACACAGATACGCAGTATTTT. Residues: CASGPTSPAGGYTDTQYF.

V and J are TRBV11-2 and TRBJ2-1; TRBD2 aligns across 9 bases. With 1 base clipped from V and 5 bases from J, the junction kept 9 bases outside the gene matches. The CDR3 is 17 amino acids. Germline V gene lookup returns CDR1 SGHAT and CDR2 FQNNGV. CDR3 nucleotide sequence: TGTGCCAGCAGCTTAGGCGGCGGCGGGAGGGGTAACAATGAGCAGTTCTTC. Encoded protein: CASSLGGGGRGNNEQFF.

This rearrangement joins TRBV4-1 to TRBJ1-2, with 10 bases identical to TRBD1. This CDR3 region has 15 residues. J lost 6 bases, V lost 8 bases, and 12 bases had no gene match. CDR1 is MGHRA, CDR2 YSYEKL, per germline. This chain's CDR3 is CASRRQGAYSDGYTF. DNA of the CDR3: TGCGCCAGCCGTCGACAGGGGGCATACTCGGATGGCTACACCTTC.

The chain recombines TRBV30 with TRBJ1-6; D perhaps matches TRBD1 (5 bases). The CDR3 is 15 amino acids. Germline V CDR1 and CDR2: GTSNPN, SVGIG (reference sequence). Trimming took 0 bases from V and 7 from J, leaving 13 bases between them. The DNA for the CDR3 is TGTGCCTGGAGTGTACTAGGGAGGGGAAATTCACCCCTCCACTTT. It codes for CAWSVLGRGNSPLHF.

Remarks on this clone: The conserved phenylalanine or tryptophan is not found at the CDR3 terminus, so this likely reflects a read error. The DNA is omitted, as the CDR3 cannot be located on it reliably, and the CDR3 follows TCRdb's listing. The chain combines TRBV10-3 with TRBJ1-3; the table's D call TRBD1 went unverified against the DNA. Both ends counted, the CDR3 spans 9 residues. The V gene's germline CDR1 is ENHRY and CDR2 SYGVKD. Here the CDR3 reads CAFRDTPFL.

V usage is TRBV14 and J usage is TRBJ2-7; 7 positions agree with TRBD2. This CDR3 has 15 amino acids. Germline V gene sequence: CDR1 SGHDN, CDR2 FVKESK. V gave up 4 bases and J gave up 2 bases; unmatched junction bases: 8. CDR3 sequence reads: CASSPGLLPPYEQYF. The CDR3 DNA sequence: TGTGCCAGCAGCCCGGGACTACTACCCCCCTACGAGCAGTACTTC.

This rearrangement joins TRBV5-1 to TRBJ1-2, with D perhaps matching TRBD1 (6 bases). This CDR3 is 13 amino acids long. The germline V and J ends were trimmed by 3 bases and 2 bases, with 8 bases remaining between them. CDR1 and CDR2 (germline): SGHRS, YFSETQ. In nucleotides, the CDR3 is TGCGCCAGCAGCTCTACAGGGAACTATGGCTACACCTTC. Its protein is CASSSTGNYGYTF.

The rearrangement uses TRBV5-4 and TRBJ1-3; perhaps TRBD1 as D (6 bases). CDR1 and CDR2 (germline): SGHNT, YYREEE (reference sequence). Trimming removed 4 bases at V and 0 bases at J, with 11 bases between. The CDR3 has 15 amino acids. CDR3 loop: CASSREGHSGNTIYF. As DNA, the CDR3 is TGTGCCAGCAGCCGAGAGGGACACTCTGGAAACACCATATATTTT.

The gene calls are TRBV5-1 and TRBJ1-2, with D hard to call. Germline CDR1 is SGHRS and CDR2 is YFSETQ. This CDR3 comprises 17 residues. Trimming shortened V by 4 bases and J by 0 bases, and 19 bases separated the two germline ends. Written as DNA, the CDR3 is TGCGCCAGCAGCCGTATAGACGGAACTAAAGCTAACTATGGCTACACCTTC. This codes for CASSRIDGTKANYGYTF.

V gene TRBV6-1 combines with J gene TRBJ1-2; 10 nucleotides align to TRBD1. The CDR3 has 14 residues. V was pared by 6 bases and J by 6 bases, with 7 bases of the junction left unmatched. Germline values: CDR1 MNHNS, CDR2 SASEGT. The CDR3 region is CASRSGQGEDGYTF. CDR3 nucleotides: TGTGCCAGCAGATCCGGACAGGGGGAAGATGGCTACACCTTC.

The DNA for the CDR3 is TGTGCCACTTCAGGGGGAAAACTGTTTTTT. This codes for CATSGGKLFF. This chain joins TRBV28 and TRBJ1-4; 7 bases map to TRBD1. The trim removed 10 bases at V and 10 bases at J, leaving 3 bases unmatched. Germline lookup yields CDR1 MDHEN and CDR2 SYDVKM. CDR3 size: 10 residues.

The chain joins TRBV5-1 to TRBJ1-1; a possible D gene is TRBD1 (6 bases). The CDR3 loop spans 15 amino acids. Germline V gene lookup returns CDR1 SGHRS and CDR2 YFSETQ. With 3 bases removed from V and 2 bases from J, the gap between germline ends came to 14 bases. The CDR3 DNA sequence: TGCGCCAGCAGCTCCCACAGGGAACGTAACACTGAAGCTTTCTTT. Amino acids: CASSSHRERNTEAFF.

The chain uses TRBV23-1 and TRBJ2-5, with a tentative D call TRBD1 (5 bases). TRBV23-1 falls under the ORF class, with uncertain function. With 6 bases removed from V and 7 bases from J, the gap between germline ends came to 24 bases. The CDR3 sequence is 16 residues long. The CDR3 here is CASSYPDSPIRATQYF. Written as DNA, the CDR3 is TGCGCCAGCAGCTACCCCGACAGCCCGATCAGAGCGACCCAGTACTTC.

This chain uses TRBV27 with TRBJ2-7, with a weak D call TRBD1 (5 bases). The length of the CDR3 is 14 residues. Germline CDR1 MNHEY, CDR2 SMNVEV (reference sequence). Trimming pared 4 bases from V and 5 bases from J, leaving 15 bases between. The CDR3 sequence is CASSSRVTSDEQYF. DNA of the CDR3: TGTGCCAGCAGTTCCAGGGTCACATCTGACGAGCAGTACTTC.

The chain carries TRBV27 and TRBJ2-7, with 7 bases matching TRBD1. The CDR3 contains 15 residues. Looked up from germline, CDR1 is MNHEY and CDR2 is SMNVEV (reference sequence). V dropped 6 bases and J dropped 3; count of bases not matched to a gene: 11. The CDR3 protein is CASREIPQGRYEQYF. As DNA, the CDR3 is TGTGCCAGCAGAGAAATCCCACAGGGGCGCTACGAGCAGTACTTC.

The chain combines TRBV10-2 with TRBJ1-4, with D unresolved. The germline V and J ends were trimmed by 4 bases and 4 bases, with 10 bases remaining between them. The CDR3 contains 14 residues. Germline V gene lookup returns CDR1 WSHSY and CDR2 SAAADI. DNA for the CDR3: TGCGCCAGCAGTGGGGTCAGGCGTAATGAAAAACTGTTTTTT. Protein sequence: CASSGVRRNEKLFF.

The gene calls are TRBV7-2 and TRBJ1-4, with 8 bases identical to TRBD1. Germline loops: CDR1 SGHTA, CDR2 FQGNSA. Germline trimming cut 2 bases from V and 8 bases from J; bases unmatched to any gene: 10. CDR3 size: 16 residues. The CDR3 region has the DNA TGTGCCAGCAGCTTAATCGCGACAGGGGTAGGAGAAAAACTGTTTTTT. Translation gives CASSLIATGVGEKLFF.

The chain links TRBV14 to TRBJ2-1; 7 bases fit TRBD1. V was clipped by 0 bases and J by 4 bases; unmatched bases: 12. CDR3 size: 18 residues. CDR1 is SGHDN, CDR2 FVKESK, per germline. The CDR3 here is CASSQEELVGTAYNEQFF. CDR3 nucleotides: TGTGCCAGCAGCCAAGAAGAATTGGTTGGGACAGCATACAATGAGCAGTTCTTC.

The chain carries TRBV7-2 and TRBJ2-7; 7 bases are a match to TRBD1. The CDR3 totals 14 residues. Unmatched junction bases numbered 11, after V lost 4 bases and J lost 8 bases. The germline CDR1 and CDR2 sequences are SGHTA and FQGNSA. The DNA for the CDR3 is TGTGCCAGCAGCTACGGTGAAGGGGGCTTCAAGCAGTACTTC. Translating it yields CASSYGEGGFKQYF.

The chain links TRBV30 to TRBJ1-5; no definite D call. CDR1 is GTSNPN, CDR2 SVGIG, per germline (reference sequence). Trimming pared 0 bases from V and 3 bases from J, leaving 9 bases between. The CDR3 loop spans 14 amino acids. The CDR3 DNA is TGTGCCTGGAGTGTAGGTGGAGACAATCAGCCCCAGCATTTT. Protein: CAWSVGGDNQPQHF.

The V call is TRBV25-1, the J call TRBJ2-3; tentative D call: TRBD2 (7 bases). The V gene's germline CDR1 is MGHDK and CDR2 SYGVNS. V was shortened by 7 bases and J by 1 base, with 12 bases between the two germline ends. CDR3 size: 14 residues. The CDR3 coding sequence is TGTGCCAGCAATCGGGGGGCCGGCACAGATACGCAGTATTTT. It codes for CASNRGAGTDTQYF.

This rearrangement joins TRBV30 to TRBJ1-2; tentative D call: TRBD1 (6 bases). Germline CDR1 reads GTSNPN; CDR2 reads SVGIG (reference sequence). Deletions cut 5 bases from V and 4 bases from J, with 8 bases between. The CDR3 has 11 residues. CDR3 loop: CAWDRTYGYTF. The DNA for the CDR3 is TGTGCCTGGGACAGGACCTATGGCTACACCTTC.

The rearrangement links TRBV6-1 to TRBJ2-3; D remains unclear. Germline V gives CDR1 MNHNS, CDR2 SASEGT. Trimming removed 3 bases at V and 2 bases at J, with 3 bases between. This CDR3 has 12 amino acids. The CDR3 DNA reads as TGTGCCAGCAGTGACTACACAGATACGCAGTATTTT. Protein sequence: CASSDYTDTQYF.